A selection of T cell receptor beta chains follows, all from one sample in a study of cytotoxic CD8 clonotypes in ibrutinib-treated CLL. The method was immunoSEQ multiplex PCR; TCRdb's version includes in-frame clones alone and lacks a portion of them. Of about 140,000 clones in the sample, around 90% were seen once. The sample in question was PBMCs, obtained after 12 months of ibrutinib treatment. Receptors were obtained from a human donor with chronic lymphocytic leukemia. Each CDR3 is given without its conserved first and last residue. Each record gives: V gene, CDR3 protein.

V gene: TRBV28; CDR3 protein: ASSQGAGRNTDTQY
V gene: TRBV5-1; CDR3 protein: ASSLEGTQY
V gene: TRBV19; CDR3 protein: ASSIEGLGEFEQF
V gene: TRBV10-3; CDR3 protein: AISESRAGGKDEQF
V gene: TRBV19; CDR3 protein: ASRGIDKREGNQPQH
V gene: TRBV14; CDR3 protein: ASSQALFAPQETQY
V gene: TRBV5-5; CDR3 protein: ASTPGGQETQY
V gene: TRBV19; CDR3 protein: ASSASRGRGPNQPQH
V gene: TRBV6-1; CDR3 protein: ASSERVAGTYNEQF
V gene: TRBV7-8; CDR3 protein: ASSLVWGSQPQH
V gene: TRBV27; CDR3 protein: ASSFSDRVQPYEQY
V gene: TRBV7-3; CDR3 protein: ASSETGDGNTIY
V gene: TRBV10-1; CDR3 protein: ASSGTRNTEAF
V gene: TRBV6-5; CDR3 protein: ASSDRNTEAF
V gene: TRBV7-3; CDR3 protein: ASSLTPSGGRVGETQY
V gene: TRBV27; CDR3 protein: ASSSSTLDEQF
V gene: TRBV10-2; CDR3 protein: ASKPINYGYT
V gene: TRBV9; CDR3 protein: ASSEREGSYNEQF
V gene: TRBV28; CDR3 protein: ASIMGGDTPYEQY
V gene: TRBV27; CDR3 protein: ASSYGTSGTLNEQF
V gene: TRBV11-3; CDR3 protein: ASSLGTGGYEQY
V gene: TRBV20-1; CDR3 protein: STGGQTQY
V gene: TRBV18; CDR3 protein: ASSLFRGRGIEAF
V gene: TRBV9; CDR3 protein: ASSPTIRGQTQY
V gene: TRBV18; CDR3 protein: ASSPSTDLEAF
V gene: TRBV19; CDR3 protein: ASSIVGAAVQPQH
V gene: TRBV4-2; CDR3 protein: ASSLGEASYEQY
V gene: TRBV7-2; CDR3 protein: ASSPKRERETQY
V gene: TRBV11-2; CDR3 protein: ASSLPWADTQY